This T cell receptor beta chain was observed in a study of T cell responses to AZD1222 COVID-19 vaccine. Study as a whole: Second-dose intervals near 4 or 12 weeks were combined. Overall study findings and caveats: Recipients of two AZD1222 doses showed rising Spike-specific TCR breadth and depth. Only six people who got AZD1222 tested seropositive at baseline. Clonal diversity was possibly underestimated; the donors were predominantly white British and more often female.

The sample holds a few counts of this clone. What it binds is not known. TCRdb's copy holds only in-frame clones and misses some; the assay was immunoSEQ multiplex PCR. Here the sample spans some 90,000 clones, 65% to 90% being singletons. This clonotype was sampled from an adult in good health. Source: peripheral blood, taken on day 0 of AZD1222 vaccination.

The CDR3 spells CASSEPGDKAQGGYTF. The CDR3 DNA reads TGTGCCAGCAGCGAGCCCGGCGACAAGGCCCAAGGTGGCTACACCTTC. This chain links TRBV9 with TRBJ1-2, with D unclear. CDR1 is SGDLS and CDR2 is YYNGEE in the germline V gene. This CDR3 comprises 16 residues. The V and J ends lost 3 bases and 7 bases respectively, with 22 bases between them.